The T cell receptor beta chain under discussion was sequenced for a study of blood T cell repertoires in COVID-19. Produced via immunoSEQ multiplex PCR; TCRdb's table is partial and in-frame only. The table records about 74,000 clones, almost 85% of them present only once. CDR1 is SGHRS and CDR2 is YFSETQ in the germline V gene. This CDR3 comprises 15 residues. V shed 5 bases and J 3 bases; nucleotides not matched to a gene: 10. The sample was peripheral blood. This TCR derives from a man aged 50-60 years with active COVID-19. J is TRBJ1-1 and V is TRBV5-1; 7 positions agree with TRBD1. CDR3 in DNA: TGCGCCAGCAGTGGAGGGGGCCGTGCCTACACTGAAGCTTTCTTT. This encodes CASSGGGRAYTEAFF.